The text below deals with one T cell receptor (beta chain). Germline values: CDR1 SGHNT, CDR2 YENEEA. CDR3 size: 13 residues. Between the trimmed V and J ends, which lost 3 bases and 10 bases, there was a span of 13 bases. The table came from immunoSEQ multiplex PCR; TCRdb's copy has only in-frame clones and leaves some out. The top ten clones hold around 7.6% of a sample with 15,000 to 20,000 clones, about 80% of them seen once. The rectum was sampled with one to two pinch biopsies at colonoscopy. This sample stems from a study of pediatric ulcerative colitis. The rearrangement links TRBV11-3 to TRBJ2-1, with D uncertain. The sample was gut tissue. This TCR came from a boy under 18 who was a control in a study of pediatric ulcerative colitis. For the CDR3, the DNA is TGTGCCAGCAGCTTGAACCTAGACGGCGAGCAGTTCTTC. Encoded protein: CASSLNLDGEQFF.